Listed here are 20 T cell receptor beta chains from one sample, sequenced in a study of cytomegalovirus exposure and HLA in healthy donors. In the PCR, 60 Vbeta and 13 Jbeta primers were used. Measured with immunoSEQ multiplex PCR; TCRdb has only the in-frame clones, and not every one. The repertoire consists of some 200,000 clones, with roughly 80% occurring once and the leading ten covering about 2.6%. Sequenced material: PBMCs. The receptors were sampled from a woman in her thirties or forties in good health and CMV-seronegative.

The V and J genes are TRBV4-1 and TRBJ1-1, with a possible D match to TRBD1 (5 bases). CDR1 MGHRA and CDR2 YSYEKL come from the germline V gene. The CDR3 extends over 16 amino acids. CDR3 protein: CAARGGIPLMNTEAFF. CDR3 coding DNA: TGCGCTGCCCGTGGGGGGATCCCCCTTATGAACACTGAAGCTTTCTTT.

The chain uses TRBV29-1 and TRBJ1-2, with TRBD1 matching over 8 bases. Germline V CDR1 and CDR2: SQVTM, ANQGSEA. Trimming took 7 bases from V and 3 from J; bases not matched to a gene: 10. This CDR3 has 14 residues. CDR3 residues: CSATDRGKDYGYTF. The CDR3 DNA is TGCAGCGCTACCGACAGGGGCAAAGACTATGGCTACACCTTC.

In DNA form, the CDR3 reads TGTGCCAGCAGTTTATCAGGCGGGGTCCGGGGCAACGAGCAGTACTTC. Amino acid sequence: CASSLSGGVRGNEQYF. The chain links TRBV27 to TRBJ2-7; TRBD2 is a possible D gene (6 bases). The germline CDR1 and CDR2 sequences are MNHEY and SMNVEV (reference sequence). This CDR3 contains 16 residues. V lost 0 bases to trimming and J lost 5 bases, with 17 bases between them.

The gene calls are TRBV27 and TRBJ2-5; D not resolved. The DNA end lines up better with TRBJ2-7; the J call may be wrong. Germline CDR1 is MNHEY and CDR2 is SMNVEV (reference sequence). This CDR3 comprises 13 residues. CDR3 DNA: TGTGCCAGCAGTTTCGAGACTGGGTACGAGCAGTACTTC. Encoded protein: CASSFETGYEQYF.

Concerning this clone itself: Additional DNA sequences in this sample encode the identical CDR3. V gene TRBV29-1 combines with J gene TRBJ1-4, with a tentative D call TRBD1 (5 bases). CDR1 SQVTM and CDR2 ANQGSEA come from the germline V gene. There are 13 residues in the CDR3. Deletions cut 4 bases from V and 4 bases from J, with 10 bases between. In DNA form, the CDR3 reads TGCAGCGTTGCTACAGGAGTTAATGAAAAACTGTTTTTT. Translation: CSVATGVNEKLFF.

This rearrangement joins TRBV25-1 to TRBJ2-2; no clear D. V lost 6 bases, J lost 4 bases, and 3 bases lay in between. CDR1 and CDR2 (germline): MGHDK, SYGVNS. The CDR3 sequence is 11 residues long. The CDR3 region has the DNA TGTGCCAGCAGCGTCACCGGGGAGCTGTTTTTT. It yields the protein CASSVTGELFF.

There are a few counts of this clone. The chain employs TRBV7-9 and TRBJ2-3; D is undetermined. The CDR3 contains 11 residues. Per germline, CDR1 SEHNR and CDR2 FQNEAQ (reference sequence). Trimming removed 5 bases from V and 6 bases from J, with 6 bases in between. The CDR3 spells CASSPQDTQYF. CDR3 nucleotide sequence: TGTGCCAGCAGCCCCCAGGATACGCAGTATTTT.

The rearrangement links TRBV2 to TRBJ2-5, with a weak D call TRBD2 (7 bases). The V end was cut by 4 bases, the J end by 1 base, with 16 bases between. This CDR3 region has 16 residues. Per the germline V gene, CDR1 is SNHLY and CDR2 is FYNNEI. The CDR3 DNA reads TGTGCCAGCAGTGGGGGGGGGCTAGCGGTCCAAGAGACCCAGTACTTC. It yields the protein CASSGGGLAVQETQYF.

CDR3 protein: CASSQDPPGQRGNEKLFF. The DNA of the CDR3 is TGCGCCAGCAGCCAAGACCCCCCCGGGCAAAGAGGGAATGAAAAACTGTTTTTT. The chain links TRBV4-1 to TRBJ1-4; unclear D gene. The CDR3 length is 18 residues. The germline V and J ends were trimmed by 0 bases and 5 bases, with 19 bases remaining between them. Looked up from germline, CDR1 is MGHRA and CDR2 is YSYEKL.

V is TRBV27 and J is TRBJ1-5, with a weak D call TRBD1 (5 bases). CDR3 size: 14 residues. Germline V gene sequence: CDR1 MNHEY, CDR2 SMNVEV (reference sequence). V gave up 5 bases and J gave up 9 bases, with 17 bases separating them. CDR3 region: CASSPGRGRAPQHF. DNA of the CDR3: TGTGCCAGCAGTCCAGGGCGGGGTCGGGCGCCCCAGCATTTT.

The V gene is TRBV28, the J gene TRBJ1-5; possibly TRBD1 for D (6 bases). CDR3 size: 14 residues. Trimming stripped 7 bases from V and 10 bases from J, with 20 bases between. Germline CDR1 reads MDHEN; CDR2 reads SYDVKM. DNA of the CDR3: TGTGCCAGCAACACCGGGACATCACGGAAACCCCAGCATTTT. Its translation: CASNTGTSRKPQHF.

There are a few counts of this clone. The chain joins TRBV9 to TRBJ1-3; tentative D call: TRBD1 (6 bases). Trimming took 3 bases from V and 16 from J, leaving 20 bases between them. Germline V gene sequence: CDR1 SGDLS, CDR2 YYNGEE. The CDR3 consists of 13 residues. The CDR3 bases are TGTGCCAGCAGCGAGGGTTGGGGGGGCGAGGAGTATTTT. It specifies CASSEGWGGEEYF.

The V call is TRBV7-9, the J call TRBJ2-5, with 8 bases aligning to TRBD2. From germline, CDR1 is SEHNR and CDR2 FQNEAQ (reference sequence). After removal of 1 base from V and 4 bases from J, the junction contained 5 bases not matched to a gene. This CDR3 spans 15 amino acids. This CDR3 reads CASSLVGLALETQYF. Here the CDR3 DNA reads TGTGCCAGCAGCTTAGTCGGACTAGCACTAGAGACCCAGTACTTC.

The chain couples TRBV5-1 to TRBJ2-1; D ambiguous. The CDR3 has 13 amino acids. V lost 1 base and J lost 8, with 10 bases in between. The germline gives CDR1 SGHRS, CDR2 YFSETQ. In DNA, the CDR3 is TGCGCCAGCAGCTTGACTCTGGGCTATGAGCAGTTCTTC. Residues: CASSLTLGYEQFF.

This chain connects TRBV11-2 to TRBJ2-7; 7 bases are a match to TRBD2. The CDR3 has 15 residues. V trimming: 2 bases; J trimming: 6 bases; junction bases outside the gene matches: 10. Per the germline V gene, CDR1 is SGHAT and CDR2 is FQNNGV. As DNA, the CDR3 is TGTGCCAGCAGCTTAAGGCGGGACGGCGGGAGCGAGCAGTACTTC. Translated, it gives CASSLRRDGGSEQYF.

The CDR3: CASSQEVITGQRNEKLFF. The CDR3 DNA is TGTGCCAGCAGCCAAGAGGTTATTACTGGACAGCGGAATGAAAAACTGTTTTTT. This rearrangement joins TRBV4-2 to TRBJ1-4; a weak D match, TRBD1 (6 bases). The germline gives CDR1 LGHNA, CDR2 YNFKEQ. The CDR3 has 18 residues. Trimming removed 0 bases from V and 5 bases from J, with 19 bases in between.

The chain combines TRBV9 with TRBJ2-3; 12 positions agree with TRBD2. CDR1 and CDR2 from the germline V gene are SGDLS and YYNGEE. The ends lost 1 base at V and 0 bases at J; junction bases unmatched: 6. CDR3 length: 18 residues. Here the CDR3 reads CASSVNRGTSGSTDTQYF. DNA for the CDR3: TGTGCCAGCAGCGTAAATCGGGGGACTAGCGGGAGCACAGATACGCAGTATTTT.

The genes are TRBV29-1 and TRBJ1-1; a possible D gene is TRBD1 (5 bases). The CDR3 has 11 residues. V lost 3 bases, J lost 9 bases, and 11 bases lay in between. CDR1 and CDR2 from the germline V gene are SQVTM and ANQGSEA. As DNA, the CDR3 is TGCAGCGTTGATCCCCAGGGTAAAGCTTTCTTT. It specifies CSVDPQGKAFF. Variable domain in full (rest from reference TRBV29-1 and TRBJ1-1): SAVISQKPSRDICQRGTSLTIQCQVDSQVTMMFWYRQQPGQSLTLIATANQGSEATYESGFVIDKFPISRPNLTFSTLTVSNMSPEDSSIYLCSVDPQGKAFFGQGTRLTVV.

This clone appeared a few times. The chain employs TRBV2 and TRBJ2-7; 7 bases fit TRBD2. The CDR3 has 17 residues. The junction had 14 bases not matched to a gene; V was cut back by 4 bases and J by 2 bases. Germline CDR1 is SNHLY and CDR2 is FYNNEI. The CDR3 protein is CASSGRDRDYVPYEQYF. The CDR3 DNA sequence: TGTGCCAGCAGTGGGAGGGACCGGGACTACGTTCCCTACGAGCAGTACTTC.

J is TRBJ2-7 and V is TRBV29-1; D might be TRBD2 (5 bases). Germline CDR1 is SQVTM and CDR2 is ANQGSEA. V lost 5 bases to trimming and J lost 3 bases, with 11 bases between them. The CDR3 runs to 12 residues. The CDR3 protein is CSVWTVHYEQYF. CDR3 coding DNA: TGCAGCGTTTGGACTGTTCACTACGAGCAGTACTTC.